This T cell receptor (beta chain) was observed in a study of T cells after yellow fever vaccination. Study-wide results and limits: Subsequent booster samples again held most clones from primary vaccination (roughly 95% CD4, nearly 90% CD8). Few clonotypes appeared in both CD4 and CD8 compartments.

TCRdb called the 5' RACE reads again in MiXCR, with one record for every CDR3 protein. This sample has about 240,000 distinct CDR3 sequences, with 6.9% found just once. This clonotype was seen a few times. The antigen is unknown. Per germline, CDR1 SGDLS and CDR2 YYNGEE. The CDR3 covers 14 residues. Between the trimmed V and J ends, which lost 3 bases and 0 bases, there was a span of 10 bases. Specimen: CD4+ T cells sorted from PBMCs, collected 15 days after the yellow fever booster vaccination. This receptor was identified in a young man who received the YFV17D yellow fever vaccine. This rearrangement joins TRBV9 to TRBJ2-7, with D perhaps given as TRBD1 or TRBD2 (5 bases each). The CDR3 loop reads CASSEGAGSYEQYF. The CDR3, as DNA: TGTGCCAGCAGCGAAGGGGCGGGCTCCTACGAGCAGTACTTC.